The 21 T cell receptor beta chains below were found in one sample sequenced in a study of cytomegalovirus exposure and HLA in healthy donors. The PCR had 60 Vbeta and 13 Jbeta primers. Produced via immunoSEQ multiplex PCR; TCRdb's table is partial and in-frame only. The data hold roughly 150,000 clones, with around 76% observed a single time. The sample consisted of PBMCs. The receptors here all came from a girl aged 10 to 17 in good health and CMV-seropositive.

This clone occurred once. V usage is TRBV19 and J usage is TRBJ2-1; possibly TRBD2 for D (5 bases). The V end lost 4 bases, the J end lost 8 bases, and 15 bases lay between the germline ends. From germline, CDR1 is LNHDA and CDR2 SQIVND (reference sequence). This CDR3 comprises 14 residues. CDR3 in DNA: TGTGCCAGTAGTACGCCAGAGTCGGGGTATGAGCAGTTCTTC. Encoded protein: CASSTPESGYEQFF.

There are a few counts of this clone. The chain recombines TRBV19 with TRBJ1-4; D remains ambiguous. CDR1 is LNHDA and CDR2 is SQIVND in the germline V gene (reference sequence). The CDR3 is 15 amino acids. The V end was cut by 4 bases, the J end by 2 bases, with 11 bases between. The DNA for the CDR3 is TGTGCCAGTAGTACTCGACGGAGTACTAATGAAAAACTGTTTTTT. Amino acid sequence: CASSTRRSTNEKLFF.

The DNA of the CDR3 is TGTGCCAGCCGTGGAATTCGGGTTTACAATGAGCAGTTCTTC. Translation gives CASRGIRVYNEQFF. The chain combines TRBV28 with TRBJ2-1; no clear D gene. Germline V gives CDR1 MDHEN, CDR2 SYDVKM. The CDR3 is made up of 14 amino acids. The V end was cut by 8 bases, the J end by 4 bases, with 15 bases between.

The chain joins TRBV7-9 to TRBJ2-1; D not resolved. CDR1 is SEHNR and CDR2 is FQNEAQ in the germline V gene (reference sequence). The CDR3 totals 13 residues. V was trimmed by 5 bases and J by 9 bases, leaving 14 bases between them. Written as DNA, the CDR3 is TGTGCCAGCAGCAGTCCTACGGGTGTTGAGCAGTTCTTC. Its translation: CASSSPTGVEQFF.

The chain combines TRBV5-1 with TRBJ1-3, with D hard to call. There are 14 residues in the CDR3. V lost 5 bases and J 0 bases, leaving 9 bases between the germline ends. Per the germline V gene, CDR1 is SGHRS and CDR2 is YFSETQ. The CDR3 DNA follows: TGCGCCAGCAGTCCACAACCCTCTGGAAACACCATATATTTT. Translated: CASSPQPSGNTIYF. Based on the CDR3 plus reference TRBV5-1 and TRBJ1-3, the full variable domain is KAGVTQTPRYLIKTRGQQVTLSCSPISGHRSVSWYQQTPGQGLQFLFEYFSETQRNKGNFPGRFSGRQFSNSRSEMNVSTLELGDSALYLCASSPQPSGNTIYFGEGSWLTVV.

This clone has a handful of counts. CDR3 sequence: CASSDRGTTDTQYF. The CDR3 nucleotides are TGTGCCAGTAGTGACAGGGGTACCACAGATACGCAGTATTTT. The chain links TRBV19 to TRBJ2-3, with 8 bases lining up with TRBD1. The V gene's germline CDR1 is LNHDA and CDR2 SQIVND (reference sequence). V dropped 5 bases and J dropped 2; count of bases not matched to a gene: 3. The CDR3 totals 14 residues.

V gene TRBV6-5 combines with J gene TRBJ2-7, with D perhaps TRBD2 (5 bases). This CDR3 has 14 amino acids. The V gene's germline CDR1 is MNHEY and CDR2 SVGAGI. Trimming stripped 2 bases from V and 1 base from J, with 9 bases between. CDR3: CASSYDLASYEQYF. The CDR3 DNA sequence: TGTGCCAGCAGTTACGATCTAGCTTCCTACGAGCAGTACTTC.

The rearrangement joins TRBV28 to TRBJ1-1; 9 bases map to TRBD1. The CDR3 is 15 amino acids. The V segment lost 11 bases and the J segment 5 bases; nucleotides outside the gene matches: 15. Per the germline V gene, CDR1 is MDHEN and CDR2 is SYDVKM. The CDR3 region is CARRSPQGADTEAFF. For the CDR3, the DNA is TGTGCCCGCCGGTCACCACAGGGGGCAGATACTGAAGCTTTCTTT.

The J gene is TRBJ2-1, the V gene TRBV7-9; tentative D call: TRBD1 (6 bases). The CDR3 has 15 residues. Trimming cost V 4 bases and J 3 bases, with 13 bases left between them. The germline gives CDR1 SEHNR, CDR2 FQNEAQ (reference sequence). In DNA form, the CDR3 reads TGTGCCAGCAGCTCATCGAGGGGGATCTACAATGAGCAGTTCTTC. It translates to CASSSSRGIYNEQFF. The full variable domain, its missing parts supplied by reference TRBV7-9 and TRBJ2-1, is DTGVSQNPRHKITKRGQNVTFRCDPISEHNRLYWYRQTLGQGPEFLTYFQNEAQLEKSRLLSDRFSAERPKGSFSTLEIQRTEQGDSAMYLCASSSSRGIYNEQFFGPGTRLTVL.

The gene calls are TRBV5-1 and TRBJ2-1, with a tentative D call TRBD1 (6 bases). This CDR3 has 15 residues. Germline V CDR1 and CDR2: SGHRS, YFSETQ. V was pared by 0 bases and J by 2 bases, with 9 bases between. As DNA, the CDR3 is TGCGCCAGCAGCTTGGAGGCAGGGGCCTACAATGAGCAGTTCTTC. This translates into CASSLEAGAYNEQFF.

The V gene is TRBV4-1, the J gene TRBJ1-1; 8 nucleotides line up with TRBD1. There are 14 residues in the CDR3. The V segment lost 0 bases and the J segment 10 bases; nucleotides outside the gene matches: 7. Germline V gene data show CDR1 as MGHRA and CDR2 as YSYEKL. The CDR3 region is CASSQDRGGQGAFF. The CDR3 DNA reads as TGCGCCAGCAGCCAAGATCGAGGCGGACAGGGAGCTTTCTTT.

As DNA, the CDR3 is TGTGCCAGCAGCCATTGGACTAGCGGGAACGATGAGCAGTTCTTC. Translating it yields CASSHWTSGNDEQFF. The V call is TRBV5-4, the J call TRBJ2-1, with 12 bases aligning to TRBD2. CDR1 is SGHNT and CDR2 is YYREEE in the germline V gene (reference sequence). Trimming at V came to 4 bases and at J to 8 bases, leaving 7 bases not matched to a gene. The CDR3 contains 15 residues.

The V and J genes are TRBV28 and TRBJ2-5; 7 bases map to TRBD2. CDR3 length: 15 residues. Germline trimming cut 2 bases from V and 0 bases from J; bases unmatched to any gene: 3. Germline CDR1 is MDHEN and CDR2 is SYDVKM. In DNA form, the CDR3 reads TGTGCCAGCAGTTTACCGGGGGGTTACCAAGAGACCCAGTACTTC. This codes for CASSLPGGYQETQYF.

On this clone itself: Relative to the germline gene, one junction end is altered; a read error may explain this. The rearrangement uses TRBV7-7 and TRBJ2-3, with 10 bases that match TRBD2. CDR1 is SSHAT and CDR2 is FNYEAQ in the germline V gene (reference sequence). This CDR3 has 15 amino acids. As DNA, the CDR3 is TGTGCTAGCAGCTCAGCTAGCGGGGGCCTAGATACGCAGTATTTT. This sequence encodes CASSSASGGLDTQYF.

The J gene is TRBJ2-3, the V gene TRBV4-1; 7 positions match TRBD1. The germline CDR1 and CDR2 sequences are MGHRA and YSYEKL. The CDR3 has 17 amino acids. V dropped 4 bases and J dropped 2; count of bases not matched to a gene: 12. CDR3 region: CASSPDPPGQNTDTQYF. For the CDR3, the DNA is TGCGCCAGCAGCCCGGACCCCCCGGGACAGAACACAGATACGCAGTATTTT.

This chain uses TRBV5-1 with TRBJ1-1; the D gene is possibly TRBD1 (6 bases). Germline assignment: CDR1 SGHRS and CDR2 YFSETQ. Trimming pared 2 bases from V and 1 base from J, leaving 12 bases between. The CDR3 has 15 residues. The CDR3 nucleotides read TGCGCCAGCAGCTTTATGCAGGGGTCGAACACTGAAGCTTTCTTT. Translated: CASSFMQGSNTEAFF.

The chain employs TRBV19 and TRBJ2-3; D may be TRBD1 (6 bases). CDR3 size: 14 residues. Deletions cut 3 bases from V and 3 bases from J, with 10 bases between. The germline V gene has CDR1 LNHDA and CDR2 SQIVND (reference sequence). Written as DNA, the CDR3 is TGTGCCAGTAGTATCGCAGGGGTGACAGATACGCAGTATTTT. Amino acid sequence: CASSIAGVTDTQYF.

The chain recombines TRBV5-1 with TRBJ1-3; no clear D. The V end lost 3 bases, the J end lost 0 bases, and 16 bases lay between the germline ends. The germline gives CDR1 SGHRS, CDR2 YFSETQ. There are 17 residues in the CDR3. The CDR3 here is CASSSGLATSSGNTIYF. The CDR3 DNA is TGCGCCAGCAGCTCAGGATTGGCCACCAGCTCTGGAAACACCATATATTTT. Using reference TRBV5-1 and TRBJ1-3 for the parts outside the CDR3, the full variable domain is KAGVTQTPRYLIKTRGQQVTLSCSPISGHRSVSWYQQTPGQGLQFLFEYFSETQRNKGNFPGRFSGRQFSNSRSEMNVSTLELGDSALYLCASSSGLATSSGNTIYFGEGSWLTVV.

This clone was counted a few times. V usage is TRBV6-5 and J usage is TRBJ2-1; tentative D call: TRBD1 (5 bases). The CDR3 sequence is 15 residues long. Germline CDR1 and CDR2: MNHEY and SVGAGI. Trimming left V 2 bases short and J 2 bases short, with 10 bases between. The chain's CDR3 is CASSYGATTYNEQFF. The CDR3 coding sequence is TGTGCCAGCAGTTACGGGGCTACTACCTACAATGAGCAGTTCTTC.

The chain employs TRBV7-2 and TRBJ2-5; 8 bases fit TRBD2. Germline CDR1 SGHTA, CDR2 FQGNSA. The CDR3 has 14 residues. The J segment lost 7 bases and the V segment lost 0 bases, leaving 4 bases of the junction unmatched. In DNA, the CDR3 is TGTGCCAGCAGCTTAGCGGACCGGGGGGGGACCCAGTACTTC. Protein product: CASSLADRGGTQYF.

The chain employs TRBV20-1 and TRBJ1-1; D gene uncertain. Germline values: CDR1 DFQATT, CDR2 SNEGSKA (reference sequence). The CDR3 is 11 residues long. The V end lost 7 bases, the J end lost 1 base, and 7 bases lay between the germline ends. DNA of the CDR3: TGCAGTGGAGGGAAGAACACTGAAGCTTTCTTT. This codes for CSGGKNTEAFF.